This TCR beta chain was identified in a study of T-cell reconstitution after alpha-beta-depleted transplantation in children (dated by TCRdb to about 2016). Describing the broader study: The study quantitatively tracked T-cell immune reconstitution after TCRalphabeta/CD19-depleted allogeneic hematopoietic cell transplantation in children using TCR repertoire profiling.

This clonotype was detected a few times. What this receptor recognizes is not known. No per-base quality is available; no much larger clone lies one base away. CDR1 and CDR2, looked up from the germline V gene (reference sequence), are SEHNR and FQNEAQ. The CDR3 starts with the cysteine, ends with the phenylalanine, and has 15 residues. The DNA shown is the 45-base CDR3, in frame from base 1. From V the trimming removes 4 bases and from J it removes 5 bases, while the gene matches leave 9 bases of the junction unaccounted for. Library creation used PCR. TCRdb records Illumina HiSeq 2500 as the sequencer. TCR library preparation used molecular barcoding, with unique molecular identifiers applied to normalize quantification of the TCRbeta repertoire. TCRdb reanalyzed the raw reads on its own, using fastp at Q25 for trimming and MiXCR for clone calling, and kept in-frame beta chains. Identical CDR3 protein sequences are pooled into one entry, listed with their most common genes and DNA. The sample table records about 120,000 distinct CDR3 sequences; 10% of these occur just once. The ten largest make up less than 40% of the sample.

Results the study describes overall, beyond this receptor: In some patients, high TCRbeta diversity at day 60 was attributed to recipient T cells and intrathymic progenitors that had survived conditioning. Over the following months the frequencies of hyperexpanded clones went down, and after one year T-cell counts and TCRbeta diversity were mostly credited to newly produced T cells. The apparently early recovery of alphabetaT-cell counts about two months after transplant reportedly depended on only several hundred rapidly expanded clones that came from non-depleted graft cells.

Explained via the paper, the treatment or condition label denotes: allogeneic hematopoietic cell transplantation with graft depleted of TCRalphabeta T cells and CD19 B cells. The children who served as transplant recipients had been given grafts of TCRalphabeta/CD19-depleted allogeneic hematopoietic cells. The input for sequencing was PBMCs, taken before TCRalphabeta/CD19-depleted stem cell transplant. The rearrangement joined TRBV7-9 to TRBJ1-1; 8 junctional bases match TRBD1. The receptor comes from a boy under 10 years old with acute lymphoblastic leukemia, due to receive a stem cell transplant. The nucleotides are TGTGCCAGCAGCTCTGACAGGGGAGTTGGGACTGAAGCTTTCTTT. Its coded protein is CASSSDRGVGTEAFF.